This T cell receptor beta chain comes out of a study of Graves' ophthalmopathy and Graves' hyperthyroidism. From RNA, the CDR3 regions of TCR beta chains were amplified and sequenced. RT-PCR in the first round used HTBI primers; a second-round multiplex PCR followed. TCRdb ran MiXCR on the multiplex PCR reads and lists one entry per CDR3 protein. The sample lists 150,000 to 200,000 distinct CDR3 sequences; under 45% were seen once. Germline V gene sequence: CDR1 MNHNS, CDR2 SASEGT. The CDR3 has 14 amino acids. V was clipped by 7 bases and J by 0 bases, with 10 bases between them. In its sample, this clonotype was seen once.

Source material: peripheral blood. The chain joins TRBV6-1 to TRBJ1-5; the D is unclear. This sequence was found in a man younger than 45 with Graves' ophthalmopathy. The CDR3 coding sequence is TGTGCCAGCACGACACACTATAGCAATCAGCCCCAGCATTTT. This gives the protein CASTTHYSNQPQHF.